The 18 T cell receptor beta chains below come from one sample, sequenced in a study of shared clonotypes between healthy human individuals. TCRdb's table, derived via immunoSEQ multiplex PCR, lists solely in-frame clones and lacks some. The sample lists around 690,000 clones; less than 95% were seen once. The source material was memory CD8+ T cells from PBMCs. Subset noted: CD45RO+ cells pooled with CCR7-negative TemRA cells. All receptors derive from a man between 18 and 29 years old in good health. Some clones in this sample may be carry-over from other donors' samples.

This chain joins TRBV9 and TRBJ2-7, with 9 bases fitting TRBD1. The germline CDR1 and CDR2 sequences are SGDLS and YYNGEE. The CDR3 loop spans 13 amino acids. V was pared by 2 bases and J by 6 bases, with 3 bases of the junction left unmatched. CDR3 DNA: TGTGCCAGCAGCGTGGGGACAGGGCCCGAGCAGTACTTC. The encoded protein is CASSVGTGPEQYF.

The V and J genes are TRBV9 and TRBJ1-1; D unclear. V was shortened by 3 bases and J by 1 base, with 7 bases between the two germline ends. Germline CDR1 and CDR2: SGDLS and YYNGEE. There are 13 residues in the CDR3. In nucleotides, the CDR3 is TGTGCCAGCAGCGACCGACAGAACACTGAAGCTTTCTTT. Protein product: CASSDRQNTEAFF.

The chain links TRBV4-1 to TRBJ2-1; D might be TRBD1 or TRBD2, each matching 5 bases. This CDR3 comprises 15 residues. Germline V gives CDR1 MGHRA, CDR2 YSYEKL. Trimming took off 7 bases at V and 3 bases at J, with 16 bases between the two ends. The CDR3 DNA follows: TGCGCCAGCAATCCCCGGCAGGGAGTCTACAATGAGCAGTTCTTC. Amino acids: CASNPRQGVYNEQFF.

The chain employs TRBV7-9 and TRBJ1-3, with D unresolved. The CDR3 consists of 17 residues. The germline CDR1 and CDR2 sequences are SEHNR and FQNEAQ (reference sequence). Trimming left V 5 bases short and J 2 bases short, with 19 bases between. CDR3 in amino acids: CASSARVNPYAGNTIYF. For the CDR3, the DNA is TGTGCCAGCAGCGCCCGGGTCAACCCATACGCTGGAAACACCATATATTTT.

The chain links TRBV10-3 to TRBJ2-7, with D unresolved. The CDR3 consists of 12 residues. The V end was cut by 10 bases, the J end by 4 bases, with 14 bases between. The germline V gene encodes CDR1 ENHRY and CDR2 SYGVKD. The CDR3 reads CATYESTYEQYF. In DNA, the CDR3 is TGTGCCACCTACGAGTCGACTTACGAGCAGTACTTC.

The chain carries TRBV4-1 and TRBJ2-1; 11 bases match TRBD2. The CDR3 is 19 amino acids. The V gene's germline CDR1 is MGHRA and CDR2 YSYEKL. V trimming: 1 base; J trimming: 1 base; junction bases outside the gene matches: 9. Here the CDR3 reads CASSQARLAGGQSYNEQFF. The CDR3 nucleotides are TGCGCCAGCAGCCAAGCCCGGCTAGCGGGAGGCCAATCCTACAATGAGCAGTTCTTC.

The chain is built from TRBV5-4 and TRBJ2-7; D remains unclear. CDR1 SGHNT and CDR2 YYREEE come from the germline V gene (reference sequence). Trimming left V 0 bases short and J 5 bases short, with 3 bases between. This CDR3 is 11 amino acids long. The CDR3 is CASSLEDEQYF. CDR3 sequence (DNA): TGTGCCAGCAGCTTGGAAGACGAGCAGTACTTC.

The chain has TRBV7-2 and TRBJ2-7; D is ambiguous. V lost 1 base and J lost 6, with 16 bases in between. The CDR3 length is 15 residues. In germline, CDR1 is SGHTA, CDR2 FQGNSA. CDR3 sequence: CASSLVSSGLSEQYF. The DNA of the CDR3 is TGTGCCAGCAGCTTAGTCTCATCGGGTCTCAGCGAGCAGTACTTC.

This chain connects TRBV13 to TRBJ2-7; 14 bases align to TRBD2. V lost 5 bases to trimming and J lost 0 bases; unmatched junction nucleotides: 6. There are 17 residues in the CDR3. CDR1 and CDR2 (germline): PRHDT, FYEKMQ (reference sequence). In DNA, the CDR3 is TGTGCCAGCAGCCCGGGACTAGCGGGAGCTCCCTCCTACGAGCAGTACTTC. Encoded protein: CASSPGLAGAPSYEQYF. Drawing the rest from reference TRBV13 and TRBJ2-7, the complete variable domain is AAGVIQSPRHLIKEKRETATLKCYPIPRHDTVYWYQQGPGQDPQFLISFYEKMQSDKGSIPDRFSAQQFSDYHSELNMSSLELGDSALYFCASSPGLAGAPSYEQYFGPGTRLTVT.

This clone appeared once. The CDR3 loop is CASGWTGHGAFF. CDR3 in DNA: TGTGCTAGTGGTTGGACGGGACACGGGGCTTTCTTT. The V call is TRBV12-5, the J call TRBJ1-1; the D gene is possibly TRBD1 (6 bases). The germline V and J ends were trimmed by 4 bases and 11 bases, with 14 bases remaining between them. The CDR3 extends over 12 amino acids. Germline V gene lookup returns CDR1 LGHNT and CDR2 FRNRAP. The variable domain in full, completed from reference TRBV12-5 and TRBJ1-1, reads DARVTQTPRHKVTEMGQEVTMRCQPILGHNTVFWYRQTMMQGLELLAYFRNRAPLDDSGMPKDRFSAEMPDATLATLKIQPSEPRDSAVYFCASGWTGHGAFFGQGTRLTVV.

This sequence joins TRBV7-2 and TRBJ1-4, with TRBD1 matching 10 bases. J was trimmed by 7 bases and V by 5 bases; bases with no gene match: 7. Germline CDR1 SGHTA, CDR2 FQGNSA. The CDR3 totals 15 residues. As DNA, the CDR3 is TGTGCCAGCAGCGCCTCCGGGACAGGGGTTGAAAAACTGTTTTTT. This gives the protein CASSASGTGVEKLFF.

This chain uses TRBV5-1 with TRBJ2-5; TRBD1 aligns across 8 bases. CDR3 length: 15 residues. Germline assignment: CDR1 SGHRS and CDR2 YFSETQ. V lost 2 bases, J lost 5 bases, and 8 bases stayed unmatched. For the CDR3, the DNA is TGCGCCAGCAGCTTACCCACAGGGGGTTGGGAGACCCAGTACTTC. Translated: CASSLPTGGWETQYF.

The J gene is TRBJ2-7, the V gene TRBV19, with D unclear. CDR1 LNHDA and CDR2 SQIVND come from the germline V gene (reference sequence). Trimming took 7 bases from V and 0 from J, leaving 13 bases between them. This CDR3 comprises 14 residues. The DNA for the CDR3 is TGTGCCAGTAATGTGGGAATCGACTCCTACGAGCAGTACTTC. Protein: CASNVGIDSYEQYF.

The genes are TRBV5-1 and TRBJ2-6, with D perhaps TRBD1 or TRBD2 (5 bases each). The CDR3 spans 16 residues. V lost 7 bases to trimming and J lost 0 bases, with 14 bases between them. The germline V gene has CDR1 SGHRS and CDR2 YFSETQ. This CDR3 is CASAPGPRSGANVLTF. The DNA of the CDR3 is TGCGCCAGCGCTCCGGGACCCCGCTCTGGGGCCAACGTCCTGACTTTC.

This clone was observed a handful of times. Other nucleotide sequences from this sample produce the same CDR3. The CDR3 region is CASSLSSGNTGELFF. The DNA for the CDR3 is TGTGCCAGCAGTTTATCTAGCGGGAACACCGGGGAGCTGTTTTTT. This chain uses TRBV27 with TRBJ2-2, with D possibly matching TRBD2 (6 bases). V was trimmed by 0 bases and J by 1 base, leaving 6 bases between them. This CDR3 has 15 residues. The germline V gene encodes CDR1 MNHEY and CDR2 SMNVEV (reference sequence).

For this clone: Being one base from a much bigger clone, this may be a read error. This chain connects TRBV7-3 to TRBJ2-3; D is ambiguous. The CDR3 has 12 amino acids. In germline, CDR1 is SGHTA, CDR2 FQGTGA. Trimming took 2 bases from V and 4 from J, leaving 4 bases between them. The CDR3 loop reads CASSLGPDTQYF. CDR3 DNA sequence: TGTGCCAGCAGCTTAGGGCCAGATACGCAGTATTTT.

This chain uses TRBV4-1 with TRBJ1-1; 7 bases match TRBD1. There are 16 residues in the CDR3. Germline V gives CDR1 MGHRA, CDR2 YSYEKL. With 3 bases clipped from V and 5 bases from J, the junction kept 12 bases outside the gene matches. This CDR3 reads CASSQVDWTGGTEAFF. The CDR3, as DNA: TGCGCCAGCAGCCAGGTTGATTGGACAGGAGGGACTGAAGCTTTCTTT.

The V and J genes are TRBV4-1 and TRBJ1-6; D is unresolved. This CDR3 has 14 residues. Trimming stripped 1 base from V and 9 bases from J, with 10 bases between. Germline loops: CDR1 MGHRA, CDR2 YSYEKL. CDR3 residues: CASSQVGRGSPLHF. For the CDR3, the DNA is TGCGCCAGCAGCCAAGTCGGGAGAGGTTCACCCCTCCACTTT.